The T cell receptor (beta chain) described here comes from a study of blood T cell repertoires in COVID-19. The overall study: Italy, Spain and the United States were the sources of the convalescent and acute COVID-19 samples. From T cells, B-cell-depleted T cells, or PBMCs came the material, which was cDNA or gDNA.

This clone came up once. Methods used by the authors: Using reference gene primer amplification, nucleated cell counts were estimated. The data were produced by immunoSEQ multiplex PCR, yet TCRdb's version contains in-frame clones alone and is incomplete. From that table come the V and J calls and clone size; the DNA was used to work out D and trimming. The sample records 110,000 or so clones, about four fifths being singletons. Germline CDR1 SSHAT, CDR2 FNYEAQ (reference sequence). The CDR3 spans 15 residues. The V end was cut by 4 bases, the J end by 9 bases, with 20 bases between. Sequenced: peripheral blood. The chain carries TRBV7-7 and TRBJ2-3; weak D call: TRBD1 (6 bases). This TCR was sampled from a woman in her forties with acute or convalescent COVID-19. DNA for the CDR3: TGTGCCAGCAGCTCTACCCCAGGGGCGCAAGGAACGCAGTATTTT. Protein: CASSSTPGAQGTQYF.